The present T cell receptor beta chain was sequenced within a study of blood T cell repertoires in COVID-19. Study context: Donors in the United States, Italy and Spain gave samples during acute or convalescent COVID-19. In each case, the material was cDNA or gDNA derived from T cells, B-cell-depleted T cells, or PBMCs.

Authors' analysis steps: Reference gene primer amplification in the assay estimated nucleated cell counts. Some clones are missing from TCRdb's copy, which holds only in-frame ones; the method was immunoSEQ multiplex PCR. The DNA was the basis for D and trimming; V, J and clone size are from that table. The sample comprises about 220,000 clones, about four fifths of which are singletons, and roughly 1.3% rests with the top ten. The V gene's germline CDR1 is WSHSY and CDR2 SAAADI. The CDR3 sequence is 14 residues long. V shed 3 bases and J shed 4 bases, with 12 bases lying between them. This clone was counted a few times.

The V and J genes are TRBV10-2 and TRBJ1-1; weak D call: TRBD1 (5 bases). The source material was PBMCs or T cells enriched from blood (not recorded which). This sequence was found in a woman aged 40-49 years with acute COVID-19. The CDR3 sequence: CASSEQDSGTEAFF. The CDR3 DNA reads as TGCGCCAGCAGTGAACAGGATTCGGGCACTGAAGCTTTCTTT.